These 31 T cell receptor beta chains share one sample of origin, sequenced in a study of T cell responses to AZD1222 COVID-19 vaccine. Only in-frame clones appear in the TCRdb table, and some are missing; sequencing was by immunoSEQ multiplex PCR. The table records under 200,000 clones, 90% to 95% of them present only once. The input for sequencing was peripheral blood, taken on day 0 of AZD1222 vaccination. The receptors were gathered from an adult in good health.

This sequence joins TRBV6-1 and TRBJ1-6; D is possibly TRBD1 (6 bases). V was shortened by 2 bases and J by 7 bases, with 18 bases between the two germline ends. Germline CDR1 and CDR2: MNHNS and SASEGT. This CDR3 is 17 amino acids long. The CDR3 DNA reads TGTGCCAGCAGTGAATTTCCATTCTACAGGGAGAATTCACCCCTCCACTTT. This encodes CASSEFPFYRENSPLHF.

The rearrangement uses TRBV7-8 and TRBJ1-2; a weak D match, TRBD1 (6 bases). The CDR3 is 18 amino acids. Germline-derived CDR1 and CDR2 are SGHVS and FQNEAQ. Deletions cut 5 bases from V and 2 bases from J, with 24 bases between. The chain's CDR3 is CASSIRSDGGGLNYGYTF. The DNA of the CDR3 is TGTGCCAGCAGCATCCGGTCGGATGGCGGGGGCTTGAACTATGGCTACACCTTC. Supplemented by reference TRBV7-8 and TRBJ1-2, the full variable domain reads GAGVSQSPRYKVAKRGQDVALRCDPISGHVSLFWYQQALGQGPEFLTYFQNEAQLDKSGLPSDRFFAERPEGSVSTLKIQRTQQEDSAVYLCASSIRSDGGGLNYGYTFGSGTRLTVV.

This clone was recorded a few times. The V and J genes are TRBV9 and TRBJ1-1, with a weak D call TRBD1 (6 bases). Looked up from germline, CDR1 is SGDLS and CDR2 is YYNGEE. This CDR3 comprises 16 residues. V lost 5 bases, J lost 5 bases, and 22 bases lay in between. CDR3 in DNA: TGTGCCAGCAGTGCTGAGGGGGGGACCTGGGATACTGAAGCTTTCTTT. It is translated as CASSAEGGTWDTEAFF.

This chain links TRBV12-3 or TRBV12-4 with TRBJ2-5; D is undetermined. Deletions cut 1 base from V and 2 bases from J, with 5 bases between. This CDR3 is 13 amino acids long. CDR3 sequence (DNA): TGTGCCAGCAGTTTAGGAGAGCAAGAGACCCAGTACTTC. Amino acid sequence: CASSLGEQETQYF.

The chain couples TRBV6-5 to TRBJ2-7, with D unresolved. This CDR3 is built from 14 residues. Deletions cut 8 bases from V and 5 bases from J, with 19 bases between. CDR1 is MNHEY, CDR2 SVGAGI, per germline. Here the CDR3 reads CASLRGLSDHEQYF. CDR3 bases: TGTGCCAGCCTCCGTGGGCTATCGGACCACGAGCAGTACTTC.

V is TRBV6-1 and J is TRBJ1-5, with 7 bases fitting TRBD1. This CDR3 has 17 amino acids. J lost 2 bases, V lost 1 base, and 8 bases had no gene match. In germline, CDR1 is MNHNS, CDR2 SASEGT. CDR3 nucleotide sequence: TGTGCCAGCAGTGAAGGGGTCACAGGGGCGGGCAATCAGCCCCAGCATTTT. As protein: CASSEGVTGAGNQPQHF.

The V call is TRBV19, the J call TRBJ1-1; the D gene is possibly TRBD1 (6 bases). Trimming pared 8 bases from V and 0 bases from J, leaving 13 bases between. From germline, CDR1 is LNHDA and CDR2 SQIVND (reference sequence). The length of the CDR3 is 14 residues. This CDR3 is CASGQFLVNTEAFF. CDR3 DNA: TGTGCCAGTGGACAGTTCTTAGTGAACACTGAAGCTTTCTTT.

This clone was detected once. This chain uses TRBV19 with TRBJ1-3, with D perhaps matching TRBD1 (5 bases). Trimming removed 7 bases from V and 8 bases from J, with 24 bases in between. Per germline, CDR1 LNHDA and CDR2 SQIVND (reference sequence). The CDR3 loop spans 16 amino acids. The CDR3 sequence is CASILAGTGRTDTIYF. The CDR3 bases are TGTGCCAGTATCCTCGCTGGGACGGGACGGACGGACACCATATATTTT.

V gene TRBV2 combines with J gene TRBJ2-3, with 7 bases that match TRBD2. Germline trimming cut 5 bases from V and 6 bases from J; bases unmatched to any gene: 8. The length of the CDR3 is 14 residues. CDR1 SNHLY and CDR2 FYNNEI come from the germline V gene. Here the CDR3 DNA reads TGTGCCAGCAGTCTATGGGAGGGCCTCGATACGCAGTATTTT. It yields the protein CASSLWEGLDTQYF.

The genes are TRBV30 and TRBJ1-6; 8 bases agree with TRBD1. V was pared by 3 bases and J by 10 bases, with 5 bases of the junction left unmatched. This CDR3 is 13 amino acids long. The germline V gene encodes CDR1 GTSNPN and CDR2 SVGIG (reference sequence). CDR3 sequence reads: CAWRGQAWSPLHF. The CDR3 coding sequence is TGTGCCTGGAGGGGACAGGCTTGGTCACCCCTCCACTTT.

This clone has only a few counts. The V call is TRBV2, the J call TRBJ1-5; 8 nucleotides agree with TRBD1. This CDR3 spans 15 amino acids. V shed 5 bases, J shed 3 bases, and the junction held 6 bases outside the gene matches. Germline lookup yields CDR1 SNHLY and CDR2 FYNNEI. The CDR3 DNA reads TGTGCCAGCAGTACTCAGGGGGCCATCAATCAGCCCCAGCATTTT. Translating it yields CASSTQGAINQPQHF. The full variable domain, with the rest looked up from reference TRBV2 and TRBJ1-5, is EPEVTQTPSHQVTQMGQEVILRCVPISNHLYFYWYRQILGQKVEFLVSFYNNEISEKSEIFDDQFSVERPDGSNFTLKIRSTKLEDSAMYFCASSTQGAINQPQHFGDGTRLSIL.

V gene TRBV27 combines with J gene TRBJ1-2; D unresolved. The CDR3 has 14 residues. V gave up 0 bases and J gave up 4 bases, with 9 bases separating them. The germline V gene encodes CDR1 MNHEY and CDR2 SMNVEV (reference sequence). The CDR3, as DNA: TGTGCCAGCAGTTTATCGAGTCGCTCCTATGGCTACACCTTC. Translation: CASSLSSRSYGYTF.

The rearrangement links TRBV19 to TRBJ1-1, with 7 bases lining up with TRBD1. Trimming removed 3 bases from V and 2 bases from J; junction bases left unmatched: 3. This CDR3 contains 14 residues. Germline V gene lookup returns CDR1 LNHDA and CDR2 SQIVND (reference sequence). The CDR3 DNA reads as TGTGCCAGTAGTATCCCAGGGGGAAACACTGAAGCTTTCTTT. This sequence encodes CASSIPGGNTEAFF.

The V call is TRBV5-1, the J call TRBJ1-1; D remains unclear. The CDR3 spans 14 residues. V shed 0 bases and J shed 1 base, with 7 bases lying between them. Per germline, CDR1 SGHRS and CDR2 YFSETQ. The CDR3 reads CASSLADGNTEAFF. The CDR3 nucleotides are TGCGCCAGCAGCTTGGCGGACGGGAACACTGAAGCTTTCTTT.

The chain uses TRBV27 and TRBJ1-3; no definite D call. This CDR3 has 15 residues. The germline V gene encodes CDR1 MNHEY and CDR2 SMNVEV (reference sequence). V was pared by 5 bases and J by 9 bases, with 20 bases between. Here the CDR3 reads CASSLSGSPSVTIYF. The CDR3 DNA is TGTGCCAGCAGTCTTTCCGGGTCCCCGTCCGTCACCATATATTTT.

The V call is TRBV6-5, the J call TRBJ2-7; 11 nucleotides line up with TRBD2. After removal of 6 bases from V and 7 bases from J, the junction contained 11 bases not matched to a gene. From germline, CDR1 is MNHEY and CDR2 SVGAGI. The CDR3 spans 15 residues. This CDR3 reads CASSDVLAGAGEQYF. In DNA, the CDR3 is TGTGCCAGCAGCGACGTACTAGCGGGAGCGGGAGAGCAGTACTTC.

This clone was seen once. The CDR3 is CAIIQGHPIYGQYF. The DNA for the CDR3 is TGTGCCATCATTCAGGGACATCCCATCTATGGGCAGTACTTC. J is TRBJ2-7 and V is TRBV10-3, with D perhaps TRBD1 (6 bases). Germline V lookup: CDR1 ENHRY, CDR2 SYGVKD. Trimming stripped 7 bases from V and 9 bases from J, with 22 bases between. The CDR3 extends over 14 amino acids.

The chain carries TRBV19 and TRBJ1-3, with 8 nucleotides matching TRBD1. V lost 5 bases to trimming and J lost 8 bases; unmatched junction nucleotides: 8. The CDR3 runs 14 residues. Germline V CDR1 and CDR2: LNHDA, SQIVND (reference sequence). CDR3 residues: CASSPGTGLDTIYF. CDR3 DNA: TGTGCCAGTAGTCCCGGGACAGGTTTAGACACCATATATTTT.

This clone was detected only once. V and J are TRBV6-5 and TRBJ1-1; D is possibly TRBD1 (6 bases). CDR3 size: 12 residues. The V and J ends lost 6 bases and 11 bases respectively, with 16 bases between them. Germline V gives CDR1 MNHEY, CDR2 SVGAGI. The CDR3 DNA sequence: TGTGCCAGCAGCACGGGGAGGGGGGATGCTTTCTTT. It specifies CASSTGRGDAFF.

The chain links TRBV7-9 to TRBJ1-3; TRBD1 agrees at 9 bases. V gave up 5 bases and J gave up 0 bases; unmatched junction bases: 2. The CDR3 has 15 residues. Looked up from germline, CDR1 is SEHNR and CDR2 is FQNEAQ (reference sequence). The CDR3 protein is CASSRDRDSGNTIYF. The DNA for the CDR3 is TGTGCCAGCAGCCGGGACAGGGACTCTGGAAACACCATATATTTT.

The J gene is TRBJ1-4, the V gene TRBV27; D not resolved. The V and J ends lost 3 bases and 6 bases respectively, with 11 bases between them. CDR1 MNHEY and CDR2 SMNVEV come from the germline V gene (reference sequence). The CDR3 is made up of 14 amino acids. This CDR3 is CASSLESADEKLFF. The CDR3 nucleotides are TGTGCCAGCAGTTTGGAATCCGCGGATGAAAAACTGTTTTTT. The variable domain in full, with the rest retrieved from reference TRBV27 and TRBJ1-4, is EAQVTQNPRYLITVTGKKLTVTCSQNMNHEYMSWYRQDPGLGLRQIYYSMNVEVTDKGDVPEGYKVSRKEKRNFPLILESPSPNQTSLYFCASSLESADEKLFFGSGTQLSVL.

The CDR3 spells CASSLEAGGFNEQFF. The CDR3 region has the DNA TGTGCCAGCAGCTTAGAAGCGGGGGGGTTCAATGAGCAGTTCTTC. The chain carries TRBV7-6 and TRBJ2-1; 10 positions agree with TRBD2. CDR1 and CDR2 (germline): SGHVS, FNYEAQ. The CDR3 has 15 amino acids. The junction had 3 bases not matched to a gene; V was cut back by 1 base and J by 6 bases.

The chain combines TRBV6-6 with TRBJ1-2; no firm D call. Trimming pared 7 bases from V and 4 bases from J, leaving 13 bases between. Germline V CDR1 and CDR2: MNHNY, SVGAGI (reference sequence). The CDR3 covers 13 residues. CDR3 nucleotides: TGTGCCAGCACCCCGGGGTACGGCTATGGCTACACCTTC. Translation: CASTPGYGYGYTF.

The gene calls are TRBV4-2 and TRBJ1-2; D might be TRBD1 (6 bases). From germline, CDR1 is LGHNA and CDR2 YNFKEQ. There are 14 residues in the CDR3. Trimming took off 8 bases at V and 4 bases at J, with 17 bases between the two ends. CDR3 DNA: TGTGCCAGCCTAAGGACAGACCACTTCTATGGCTACACCTTC. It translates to CASLRTDHFYGYTF.

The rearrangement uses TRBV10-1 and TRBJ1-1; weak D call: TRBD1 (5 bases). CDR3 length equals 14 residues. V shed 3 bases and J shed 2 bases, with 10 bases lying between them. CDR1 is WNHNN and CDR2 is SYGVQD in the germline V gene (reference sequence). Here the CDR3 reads CASSDGGYNTEAFF. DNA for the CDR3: TGCGCCAGCAGTGATGGGGGATACAACACTGAAGCTTTCTTT.

The CDR3 bases are TGCGCCAGCAGCTTGGGACTAGCGGGAGCGGGCGGGGAGCTGTTTTTT. Translated: CASSLGLAGAGGELFF. The rearrangement links TRBV5-1 to TRBJ2-2, with 12 nucleotides matching TRBD2. J lost 7 bases, V lost 0 bases, and 4 bases had no gene match. Germline-derived CDR1 and CDR2 are SGHRS and YFSETQ. The CDR3 runs to 16 residues.

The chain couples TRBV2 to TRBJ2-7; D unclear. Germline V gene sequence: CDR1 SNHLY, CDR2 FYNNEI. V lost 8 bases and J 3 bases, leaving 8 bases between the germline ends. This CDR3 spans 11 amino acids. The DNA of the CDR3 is TGTGCCAGCCGGGCCCACTACGAGCAGTACTTC. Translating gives CASRAHYEQYF. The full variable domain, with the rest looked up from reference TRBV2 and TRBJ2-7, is EPEVTQTPSHQVTQMGQEVILRCVPISNHLYFYWYRQILGQKVEFLVSFYNNEISEKSEIFDDQFSVERPDGSNFTLKIRSTKLEDSAMYFCASRAHYEQYFGPGTRLTVT.

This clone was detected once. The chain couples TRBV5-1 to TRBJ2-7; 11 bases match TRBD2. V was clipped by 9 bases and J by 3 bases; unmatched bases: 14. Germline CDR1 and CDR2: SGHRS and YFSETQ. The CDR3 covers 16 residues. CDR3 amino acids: CAIPGRAGTSGYEQYF. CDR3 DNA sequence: TGCGCCATCCCCGGACGCGCCGGGACTAGCGGCTACGAGCAGTACTTC.

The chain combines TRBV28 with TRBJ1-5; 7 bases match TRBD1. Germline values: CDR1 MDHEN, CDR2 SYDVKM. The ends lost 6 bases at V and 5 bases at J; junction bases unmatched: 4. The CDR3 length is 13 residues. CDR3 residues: CASRKQGHQPQHF. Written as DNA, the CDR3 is TGTGCCAGCAGAAAACAGGGGCATCAGCCCCAGCATTTT.

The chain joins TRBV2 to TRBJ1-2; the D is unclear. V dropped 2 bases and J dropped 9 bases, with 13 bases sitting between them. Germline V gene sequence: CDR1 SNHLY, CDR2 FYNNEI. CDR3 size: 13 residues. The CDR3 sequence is CASSEQSAGSYTF. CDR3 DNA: TGTGCCAGCAGTGAACAATCGGCGGGTAGCTACACCTTC.

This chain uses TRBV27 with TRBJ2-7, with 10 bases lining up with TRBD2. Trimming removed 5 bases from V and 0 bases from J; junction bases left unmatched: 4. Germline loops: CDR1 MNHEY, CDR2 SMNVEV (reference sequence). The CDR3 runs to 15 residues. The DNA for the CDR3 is TGTGCCAGCAGTACGACTAGCGGGCTCTCCTACGAGCAGTACTTC. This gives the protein CASSTTSGLSYEQYF.